This section outlines one TCR beta chain sequence together with its context. Its antigen remains unknown. TCR beta libraries were made by quantitative 5'-RACE with molecular barcodes. TCRdb used MiXCR to reprocess the 5' RACE reads, holding one entry per CDR3 protein. The sample yields about 500,000 distinct CDR3 sequences, approximately 5% seen once. V dropped 10 bases and J dropped 6 bases, with 19 bases sitting between them. Germline CDR1 LGHNA, CDR2 YNFKEQ. This CDR3 is built from 14 residues. This entry belongs to a study of CD8 T cells in ankylosing spondylitis. General study findings and limits: Matched ankylosing spondylitis synovial fluid reportedly showed significant enrichment of disease-linked clones. For ankylosing spondylitis blood, a TCR beta motif of fewer than 10 highly homologous variants appeared characteristic.

The chain uses TRBV4-2 and TRBJ2-1; D unresolved. The source of this sequence is a male donor with ankylosing spondylitis. The sequencing sample was made of blood, either unsorted or a sorted T cell fraction (not recorded which). The CDR3 spells CAMSPGPLCNEQFF. CDR3 coding DNA: TGTGCCATGAGCCCCGGGCCCCTCTGCAATGAGCAGTTCTTC.